This T cell receptor beta chain was sequenced during a study of blood T cell repertoires in COVID-19. As for the study in general: Acute and convalescent COVID-19 specimens originated in the United States, Italy and Spain. PBMCs, B-cell-depleted T cells, or T cells provided the cDNA or gDNA that made up the material.

In germline, CDR1 is SGHAT, CDR2 FQDESV (reference sequence). V was pared by 2 bases and J by 2 bases, with 9 bases between. This CDR3 is built from 14 residues. Original analysis: Estimated nucleated cell counts came from reference gene primer amplification. Assay: immunoSEQ multiplex PCR; the TCRdb copy retains only in-frame clones and omits some. The D gene and trimming were derived from the DNA, and the V and J assignments and clone size from that table. The sample carries tens of thousands of clones, 85% to 90% recorded once. The sequenced sample was peripheral blood. This sequence was found in a human donor in a cohort sampled during active COVID-19. The gene calls are TRBV11-1 and TRBJ2-5, with D hard to call. The CDR3 here is CASSLTQTQETQYF. CDR3 DNA sequence: TGTGCCAGCAGCTTAACACAGACGCAAGAGACCCAGTACTTC. Full variable domain (remainder filled in from reference TRBV11-1 and TRBJ2-5): EAEVAQSPRYKITEKSQAVAFWCDPISGHATLYWYRQILGQGPELLVQFQDESVVDDSQLPKDRFSAERLKGVDSTLKIQPAELGDSAMYLCASSLTQTQETQYFGPGTRLLVL.